These T cell receptor beta chains were read from a single sample in a study of T cells in Graves' hyperthyroidism and ophthalmopathy. TCRdb recomputed calls from the multiplex PCR reads with MiXCR, one row per CDR3 protein. This table holds about 350,000 distinct CDR3 sequences, 18% found once. Sequences were obtained from blood. The receptors were sampled from a middle-aged woman with Graves' ophthalmopathy. CDR3s include the opening cysteine and the closing phenylalanine or tryptophan. The order of the fields is V gene, D gene, J gene, CDR3 protein. A D gene is named only where the DNA matches it firmly.

>TRBV7-2|.|TRBJ2-5
CASSPRTGAQTQYF
>TRBV30|.|TRBJ1-2
CAWSAAYGYTF
>TRBV19|.|TRBJ1-1
CASSIKTVNTEAFF
>TRBV11-1|TRBD2|TRBJ2-5
CASSYRTSGRETQYF
>TRBV20-1|.|TRBJ2-7
CSARDEGTERYEQYF
>TRBV20-1|TRBD2|TRBJ2-7
CSARAGAGYEQYF
>TRBV28|.|TRBJ2-7
CASNYGGSYEQYF
>TRBV5-5|.|TRBJ1-5
CASSFWGGGNQPQHF
>TRBV6-1|.|TRBJ2-2
CASSESTGELFF
>TRBV3-1|TRBD2|TRBJ2-5
CASSQYLAAQETQYF
>TRBV27|.|TRBJ1-2
CASSTQGYYGYTF
>TRBV29-1|.|TRBJ1-1
CSVGRGTEAFF
>TRBV12-3/TRBV12-4|.|TRBJ2-7
CASSLRVGSYEQYF
>TRBV19|.|TRBJ1-1
CASSWMFMNTEAFF
>TRBV15|.|TRBJ1-3
CATSRDFGGNTIYF
>TRBV29-1|.|.
CSVRVLQGGEQFF
>TRBV29-1|TRBD1|TRBJ2-5
CSVFTQDRGETQYF
>TRBV29-1|.|TRBJ1-3
CSVEAGPGNTIYF
>TRBV18|.|TRBJ2-7
CASSLGHDAGSYEQYF
>TRBV2|TRBD2|TRBJ2-5
CASREAGAQETQYF
>TRBV10-3|.|TRBJ2-5
CASMGAGLQETQYF
>TRBV28|.|TRBJ1-2
CASSLDPGMRGYTF
>TRBV20-1|TRBD2|TRBJ2-7
CSGDLGGPSYEQYF
>TRBV4-3|.|TRBJ1-1
CASSQATGGNTEAFF
>TRBV6-5|TRBD2|TRBJ2-7
CASRTSASYEQYF
>TRBV20-1|.|TRBJ2-7
CSASMRGWINEQYF
>TRBV29-1|.|TRBJ2-7
CSAKLGGHEQYF
>TRBV24-1|.|TRBJ2-5
CATSDSNREETQYF
>TRBV12-3/TRBV12-4|TRBD1|TRBJ1-5
CASSSRTRGLSNQPQHF
>TRBV7-3|.|TRBJ2-7
CASSLRLRLSTTDLYEQYF
>TRBV4-1|.|TRBJ1-2
CASSPGRDYGYTF
>TRBV7-3|.|TRBJ1-5
CASSLRAPFPVLGNSNQPQHF
>TRBV7-2|.|TRBJ2-7
CASSLARSQEPYF
>TRBV7-8|TRBD1|TRBJ2-7
CASSFPGTGRYEQYF
>TRBV12-3/TRBV12-4|TRBD2|TRBJ2-7
CASSLSSGRKEQYF
>TRBV6-5|.|TRBJ1-2
CASSSTGPSYGYTF
>TRBV27|.|TRBJ2-2
CASSFLGEGGELFF
>TRBV20-1|.|TRBJ1-1
CSGRGWNTEAFF
>TRBV12-3/TRBV12-4|.|TRBJ2-7
CASSLGHEQYF